These T cell receptor beta chains were read from a single sample in a study of cytomegalovirus exposure and HLA in healthy donors. Assay used: immunoSEQ multiplex PCR; TCRdb lists only in-frame clones, some missing. The table lists roughly 110,000 clones, 67% of them singletons. Sequencing was performed on PBMCs. The receptors were sampled from a man in his late teens or twenties in good health and CMV-seropositive. CDR3s include the opening cysteine and the closing phenylalanine or tryptophan. Fields, in order: CDR3 protein, J gene, V gene.

CDR3: CASSLEDRGLNTEAFF
J: TRBJ1-1
V: TRBV7-3

CDR3: CASSLRLGDSPLHF
J: TRBJ1-6
V: TRBV11-2

CDR3: CASRWGDSGNTIYF
J: TRBJ1-3
V: TRBV19

CDR3: CASSPLASGATDTQYF
J: TRBJ2-3
V: TRBV18

CDR3: CASSPGTIQETQYF
J: TRBJ2-5
V: TRBV9

CDR3: CASSEQGAVNQPQHF
J: TRBJ1-5
V: TRBV6-1

CDR3: CSARQGEAFF
J: TRBJ1-1
V: TRBV20-1

CDR3: CASSENDGGDSYNEQFF
J: TRBJ2-1
V: TRBV6-1

CDR3: CASSLAIQGPYNEQFF
J: TRBJ2-1
V: TRBV5-1

CDR3: CASSLLSSYNSPLHF
J: TRBJ1-6
V: TRBV7-6

CDR3: CASSEEQHSNQPQHF
J: TRBJ1-5
V: TRBV2

CDR3: CASSLYAGGLYNEQFF
J: TRBJ2-1
V: TRBV5-1

CDR3: CASGLGQGTEAFF
J: TRBJ1-1
V: TRBV12-5

CDR3: CASSLAGVPGELFF
J: TRBJ2-2
V: TRBV5-1

CDR3: CASSQEGVAVGAQYF
J: TRBJ2-5
V: TRBV4-1

CDR3: CASSSRQGSGANVLTF
J: TRBJ2-6
V: TRBV28

CDR3: CASSEGALGQPQHF
J: TRBJ1-5
V: TRBV10-1

CDR3: CASSLDENSPLHF
J: TRBJ1-6
V: TRBV5-1

CDR3: CASSPGGTGGTYGYTF
J: TRBJ1-2
V: TRBV28

CDR3: CATSRGRGLGYGYTF
J: TRBJ1-2
V: TRBV15

CDR3: CASRGSLADGYTF
J: TRBJ1-2
V: TRBV6-6

CDR3: CASSWGLRRGPSGEQYF
J: TRBJ2-7
V: TRBV11-2

CDR3: CASSWDSHEQYF
J: TRBJ2-7
V: TRBV27

CDR3: CASKTDEGMGGYTF
J: TRBJ1-2
V: TRBV2

CDR3: CATRDRAYGYTF
J: TRBJ1-2
V: TRBV25-1

CDR3: CASSLRLLAGGDTQYF
J: TRBJ2-3
V: TRBV5-6

CDR3: CASSSLGQASEAFF
J: TRBJ1-1
V: TRBV6-5

CDR3: CASSLLGTGSYEQYF
J: TRBJ2-7
V: TRBV5-6

CDR3: CASSESGGEGEQFF
J: TRBJ2-1
V: TRBV6-4

CDR3: CASSPRFTMNTEAFF
J: TRBJ1-1
V: TRBV6-5

CDR3: CASRSLGQAHYEQYF
J: TRBJ2-7
V: TRBV11-2

CDR3: CASSLAGGTGEQFF
J: TRBJ2-1
V: TRBV2

CDR3: CASSDFRPTGDTQYF
J: TRBJ2-3
V: TRBV6-1

CDR3: CASSSLGDRVYNEQFF
J: TRBJ2-1
V: TRBV7-9

CDR3: CASSQEFPGGLSGNTIYF
J: TRBJ1-3
V: TRBV14

CDR3: CASSLQGGTDTQYF
J: TRBJ2-3
V: TRBV6-1

CDR3: CASSPTGDLAKNIQYF
J: TRBJ2-4
V: TRBV4-2

CDR3: CASSIPGQGSQKLFF
J: TRBJ1-4
V: TRBV7-2

CDR3: CASSFADTQYF
J: TRBJ2-3
V: TRBV7-9

CDR3: CASSQNLQTGFAEAFF
J: TRBJ1-1
V: TRBV4-2

CDR3: CAWSVAGPSYNSPLHF
J: TRBJ1-6
V: TRBV30

CDR3: CASSIGTGKNYGYTF
J: TRBJ1-2
V: TRBV19

CDR3: CASSPPRQDISGNTIYF
J: TRBJ1-3
V: TRBV7-9

CDR3: CSAPRGPEQYF
J: TRBJ2-7
V: TRBV20-1

CDR3: CASAPGTSGRQETQYF
J: TRBJ2-5
V: TRBV12-5

CDR3: CASSYVSQGFNQPQHF
J: TRBJ1-5
V: TRBV6-6